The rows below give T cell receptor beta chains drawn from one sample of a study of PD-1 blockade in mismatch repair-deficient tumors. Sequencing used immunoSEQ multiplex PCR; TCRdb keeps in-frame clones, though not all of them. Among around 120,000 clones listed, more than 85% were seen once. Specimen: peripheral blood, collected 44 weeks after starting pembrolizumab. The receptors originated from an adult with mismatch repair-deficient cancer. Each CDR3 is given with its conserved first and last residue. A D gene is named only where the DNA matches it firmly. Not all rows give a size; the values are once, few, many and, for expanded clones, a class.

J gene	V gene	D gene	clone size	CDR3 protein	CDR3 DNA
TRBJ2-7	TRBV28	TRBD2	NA	CASSGLEGYEQYF	TGTGCCAGTTCGGGACTAGAGGGCTACGAGCAGTACTTC
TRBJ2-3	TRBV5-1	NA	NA	CASSPETSFWDTQYF	TGCGCCAGCAGCCCGGAGACATCTTTCTGGGATACGCAGTATTTT
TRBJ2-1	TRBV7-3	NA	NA	CASSLTPSQAYNEQFF	TGTGCCAGCAGCTTAACTCCTAGTCAGGCCTACAATGAGCAGTTCTTC
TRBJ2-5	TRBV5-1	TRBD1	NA	CASSYRGQQETQYF	TGCGCCAGCAGCTACAGGGGGCAACAAGAGACCCAGTACTTC
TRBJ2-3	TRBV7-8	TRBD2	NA	CASNPSASGSADTQYF	TGTGCCAGCAACCCCTCGGCTAGCGGGAGTGCAGATACGCAGTATTTT
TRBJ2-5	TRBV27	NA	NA	CASRGLATQETQYF	TGTGCCAGCAGAGGGCTAGCGACACAAGAGACCCAGTACTTC
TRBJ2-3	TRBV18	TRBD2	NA	CASSPKSGRRDTQYF	TGTGCCAGCTCACCAAAAAGCGGGAGGAGAGATACGCAGTATTTT
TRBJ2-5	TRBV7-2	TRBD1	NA	CASSLATGDERRETQYF	TGTGCCAGCAGCTTGGCAACAGGGGACGAAAGAAGAGAGACCCAGTACTTC
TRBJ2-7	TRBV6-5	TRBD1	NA	CASSLQGAWYEQYF	TGTGCCAGCAGCCTACAGGGGGCTTGGTACGAGCAGTACTTC
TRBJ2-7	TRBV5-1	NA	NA	CASSLERTALSSYEQYF	TGCGCCAGCAGCTTGGAGAGGACAGCACTTAGCTCCTACGAGCAGTACTTC
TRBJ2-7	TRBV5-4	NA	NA	CASSLGVAAAYEQYF	TGTGCCAGCAGCTTGGGAGTAGCGGCAGCCTACGAGCAGTACTTC
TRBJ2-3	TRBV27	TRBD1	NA	CASSTTGVNTQYF	TGTGCCAGCAGTACCACAGGGGTGAATACGCAGTATTTT
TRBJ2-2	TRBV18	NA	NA	CASSPMSGPNTGELFF	TGTGCCAGCTCACCAATGAGCGGGCCGAACACCGGGGAGCTGTTTTTT
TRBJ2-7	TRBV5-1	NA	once	CASSRLGGAPTAYEQYF	TGCGCCAGCAGCCGCTTGGGTGGGGCGCCCACAGCGTACGAGCAGTACTTC
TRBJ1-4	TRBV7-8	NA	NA	CASSLVQGIREKLFF	TGTGCCAGCAGCTTAGTCCAGGGCATTCGGGAAAAACTGTTTTTT
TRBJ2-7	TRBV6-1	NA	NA	CACHIGGDGYEQYF	TGTGCCTGCCACATAGGAGGGGACGGCTACGAGCAGTACTTC
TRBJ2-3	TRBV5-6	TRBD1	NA	CASSLGTGSPDTQYF	TGTGCCAGCAGCTTGGGGACAGGGAGCCCAGATACGCAGTATTTT
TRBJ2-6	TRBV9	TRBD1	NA	CASSSTPGQGSSSGANVLTF	TGTGCCAGCAGCTCCACCCCGGGACAGGGGTCCTCTTCTGGGGCCAACGTCCTGACTTTC
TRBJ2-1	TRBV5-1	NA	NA	CASSATPQGRRTYNEQFF	TGCGCCAGCAGCGCAACGCCTCAGGGGAGGAGGACCTACAATGAGCAGTTCTTC
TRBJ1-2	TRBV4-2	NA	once	CASSQEKLNYGYTF	TGTGCCAGCAGCCAAGAGAAGCTAAACTATGGCTACACCTTC
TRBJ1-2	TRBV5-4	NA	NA	CASSLAGYSYGYTF	TGTGCCAGCAGCTTGGCAGGGTATAGCTATGGCTACACCTTC
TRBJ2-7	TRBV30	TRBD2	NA	CAWNPAGVTSGYEQYF	TGTGCCTGGAATCCTGCAGGTGTTACTAGCGGCTACGAGCAGTACTTC
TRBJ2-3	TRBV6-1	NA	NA	CASSKNTDTQYF	TGTGCCAGCAGTAAAAATACAGATACGCAGTATTTT
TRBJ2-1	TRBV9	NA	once	CASSVGTVNNEQFF	TGTGCCAGCAGCGTAGGAACAGTAAACAATGAGCAGTTCTTC
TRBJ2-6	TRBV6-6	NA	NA	CASSYDSSGANVLTF	TGTGCCAGCAGTTATGACAGCTCTGGGGCCAACGTCCTGACTTTC
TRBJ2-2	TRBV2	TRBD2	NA	CASSVSSIPREASAGELFF	TGTGCCAGCAGTGTCTCTTCTATTCCGCGGGAGGCCTCCGCCGGGGAGCTGTTTTTT
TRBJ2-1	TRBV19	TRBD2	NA	CASSTSGNNEQFF	TGTGCCAGTAGCACTAGCGGGAACAATGAGCAGTTCTTC
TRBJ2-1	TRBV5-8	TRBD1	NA	CASSLGDSGSYNEQFF	TGTGCCAGCAGCTTGGGGGACAGCGGATCCTACAATGAGCAGTTCTTC
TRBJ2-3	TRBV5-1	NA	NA	CASKGAHHTDTQYF	TGCGCCAGCAAAGGGGCACACCACACAGATACGCAGTATTTT
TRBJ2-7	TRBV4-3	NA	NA	CASSQDRAGLTTYEQYF	TGCGCCAGCAGCCAAGATAGGGCGGGACTGACGACCTACGAGCAGTACTTC
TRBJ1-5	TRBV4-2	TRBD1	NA	CASSPLDRTYSNQPQHF	TGTGCCAGCAGCCCGCTGGACAGGACATATAGCAATCAGCCCCAGCATTTT
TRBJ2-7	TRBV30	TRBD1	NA	CAWKSGGQFYEQYF	TGTGCCTGGAAATCAGGGGGACAGTTCTACGAGCAGTACTTC
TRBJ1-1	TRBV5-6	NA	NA	CASSLSRTEAFF	TGTGCCAGCAGCTTGAGCAGGACTGAAGCTTTCTTT
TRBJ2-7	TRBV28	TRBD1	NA	CASSFRGTGDYEQYF	TGTGCCAGCAGTTTTAGAGGGACAGGGGATTACGAGCAGTACTTC
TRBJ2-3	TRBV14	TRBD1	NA	CASSRQGGTDTQYF	TGTGCCAGCAGCCGACAGGGGGGCACAGATACGCAGTATTTT
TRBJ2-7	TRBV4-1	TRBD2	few	CASSQETSGYYEQYF	TGCGCCAGCAGCCAAGAGACTAGCGGGTACTACGAGCAGTACTTC
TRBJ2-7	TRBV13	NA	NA	CASSLRGMYEQYF	TGTGCCAGCAGCTTACGTGGGATGTACGAGCAGTACTTC
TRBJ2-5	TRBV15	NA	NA	CATSIDRTYAYF	TGTGCCACCAGCATCGACAGGACTTACGCCTACTTC
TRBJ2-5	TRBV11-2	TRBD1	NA	CASSLVAGTGGETQYF	TGTGCCAGCAGCTTAGTGGCCGGGACAGGGGGGGAGACCCAGTACTTC
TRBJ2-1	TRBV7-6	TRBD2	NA	CASSLRLAGLSSYNEQFF	TGTGCCAGCAGCTTAAGGCTAGCGGGTCTGAGCTCCTACAATGAGCAGTTCTTC
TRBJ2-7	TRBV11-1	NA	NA	CASSPRPTQEQYF	TGTGCCAGCAGCCCACGCCCCACCCAGGAGCAGTACTTC
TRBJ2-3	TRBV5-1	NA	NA	CASSPGQGRTSWPKTSTDTQYF	TGCGCCAGCAGCCCCGGACAGGGGCGGACTAGCTGGCCCAAGACTAGCACAGATACGCAGTATTTT
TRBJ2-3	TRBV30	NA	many	CAWSVLGGAKDTQYF	TGTGCCTGGAGTGTACTAGGAGGGGCTAAAGATACGCAGTATTTT
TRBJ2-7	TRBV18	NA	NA	CASSPPVRAYEQYF	TGTGCCAGCTCACCACCGGTCCGGGCCTACGAGCAGTACTTC
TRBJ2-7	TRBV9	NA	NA	CASSGSAGTYEQYF	TGTGCCAGCAGCGGTTCGGCAGGAACCTACGAGCAGTACTTC
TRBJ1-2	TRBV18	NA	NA	CASSPGPGGYGYTF	TGTGCCAGCTCACCCGGTCCTGGGGGGTATGGCTACACCTTC
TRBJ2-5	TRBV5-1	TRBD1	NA	CASSPDRVETQYF	TGCGCCAGCAGCCCGGACAGGGTTGAGACCCAGTACTTC
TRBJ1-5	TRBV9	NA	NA	CASSVGVSNQPQHF	TGTGCCAGCAGCGTGGGAGTTAGCAATCAGCCCCAGCATTTT
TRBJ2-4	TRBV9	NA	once	CASSPGFGGSLPAKNIQYF	TGTGCCAGCAGCCCAGGGTTCGGCGGGTCGCTGCCGGCCAAAAACATTCAGTACTTC
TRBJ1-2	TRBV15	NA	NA	CATSREAGVDGYTF	TGTGCCACCAGCAGAGAAGCGGGCGTGGATGGCTACACCTTC
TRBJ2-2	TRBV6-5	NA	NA	CASQGGGPNTGELFF	TGTGCCAGTCAAGGTGGAGGACCTAACACCGGGGAGCTGTTTTTT
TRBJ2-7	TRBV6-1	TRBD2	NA	CASSEIVAGDLYEQYF	TGTGCCAGCAGTGAAATCGTGGCGGGAGATCTCTACGAGCAGTACTTC
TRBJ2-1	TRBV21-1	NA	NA	CASRRTGGSYNEQFF	TGTGCCAGCAGACGGACGGGGGGCTCCTACAATGAGCAGTTCTTC
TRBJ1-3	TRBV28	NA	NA	CAATASGNTIYF	TGTGCCGCGACGGCCTCTGGAAACACCATATATTTT
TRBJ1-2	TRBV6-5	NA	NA	CASSYSNPGKNYGYTF	TGTGCCAGCAGTTACTCGAACCCAGGGAAGAACTATGGCTACACCTTC
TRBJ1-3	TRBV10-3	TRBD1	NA	CATLETGGGNTIYF	TGTGCCACCTTAGAGACAGGGGGCGGAAACACCATATATTTT
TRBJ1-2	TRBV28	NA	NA	CASSLALNRGYTF	TGTGCCAGCAGTTTAGCACTAAATAGGGGCTACACCTTC
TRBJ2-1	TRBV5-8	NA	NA	CASSGKYNEQFF	TGTGCCAGCAGCGGAAAGTACAATGAGCAGTTCTTC
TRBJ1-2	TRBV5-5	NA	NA	CASSLYLVRDIYGYTF	TGTGCCAGCAGCTTGTATTTGGTCCGGGACATCTATGGCTACACCTTC
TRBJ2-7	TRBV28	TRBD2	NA	CASSLGTSGRPSYEQYF	TGTGCCAGCAGTTTAGGGACTAGCGGGAGGCCCTCCTACGAGCAGTACTTC